One sample yielded the 27 T cell receptor beta chains listed below, sequenced in a study of blood T cell repertoires in COVID-19. Clones were sequenced by immunoSEQ multiplex PCR, and TCRdb holds only the in-frame ones, with some missing. The data contain 150,000 to 200,000 clones, around nine tenths of them seen just once; the ten biggest clones take up roughly 0.8%. Sequencing was carried out using PBMCs or T cells enriched from blood (not recorded which). These receptors were obtained from a woman aged 18-30 years who had recovered from COVID-19.

This chain uses TRBV11-2 with TRBJ2-4; 8 bases map to TRBD2. V was pared by 5 bases and J by 2 bases, with 2 bases of the junction left unmatched. This CDR3 is 14 amino acids long. Germline values: CDR1 SGHAT, CDR2 FQNNGV. CDR3 protein: CASSPGGSKNIQYF. DNA of the CDR3: TGTGCCAGCAGCCCGGGGGGGTCCAAAAACATTCAGTACTTC.

The chain carries TRBV7-8 and TRBJ2-1; 7 bases line up with TRBD2. Germline V gives CDR1 SGHVS, CDR2 FQNEAQ. The J segment lost 7 bases and the V segment lost 2 bases, leaving 20 bases of the junction unmatched. The CDR3 is made up of 19 amino acids. CDR3 sequence: CASSLYMRFRLAGGNEQFF. The CDR3 region has the DNA TGTGCCAGCAGCTTATACATGAGGTTTCGACTAGCCGGAGGAAATGAGCAGTTCTTC.

This rearrangement joins TRBV3-1 (or the pseudogene TRBV3-2) to TRBJ2-5; perhaps TRBD2 as D (7 bases). The CDR3 has 20 amino acids. V shed 0 bases and J shed 4 bases, with 27 bases lying between them. Germline V lookup: CDR1 LGHDT, CDR2 YNNKEL (reference sequence). DNA of the CDR3: TGTGCCAGCAGCCAAGAAAGCGGGATGATGTTTGGGACACACCTAGAGACCCAGTACTTC. Translating it yields CASSQESGMMFGTHLETQYF.

The J gene is TRBJ1-4, the V gene TRBV7-2; D may be TRBD1 (6 bases). The V gene's germline CDR1 is SGHTA and CDR2 FQGNSA. V shed 5 bases and J shed 8 bases, with 15 bases lying between them. The CDR3 covers 14 residues. The CDR3: CASSTQGIAEKLFF. The CDR3 DNA follows: TGTGCCAGCAGCACCCAGGGGATCGCGGAAAAACTGTTTTTT.

V and J are TRBV13 and TRBJ2-3; possibly TRBD1 for D (6 bases). The CDR3 totals 16 residues. Germline assignment: CDR1 PRHDT and CDR2 FYEKMQ (reference sequence). V was cut by 5 bases and J by 6 bases, with 21 bases left in between. The CDR3 sequence: CASSPYREHPLDTQYF. The CDR3 DNA sequence: TGTGCCAGCAGCCCCTACAGGGAACACCCATTGGATACGCAGTATTTT. Drawing the rest from reference TRBV13 and TRBJ2-3, the complete variable domain is AAGVIQSPRHLIKEKRETATLKCYPIPRHDTVYWYQQGPGQDPQFLISFYEKMQSDKGSIPDRFSAQQFSDYHSELNMSSLELGDSALYFCASSPYREHPLDTQYFGPGTRLTVL.

This chain joins TRBV11-3 and TRBJ2-2, with D maybe TRBD2 (6 bases). The CDR3 runs 17 residues. Per germline, CDR1 SGHNT and CDR2 YENEEA. Trimming cost V 5 bases and J 0 bases, with 16 bases left between them. The CDR3 here is CASSPGGGAANTGELFF. Written as DNA, the CDR3 is TGTGCCAGCAGCCCCGGGGGTGGCGCAGCGAACACCGGGGAGCTGTTTTTT. Combining the CDR3 with reference TRBV11-3 and TRBJ2-2 gives the whole variable domain EAGVVQSPRYKIIEKKQPVAFWCNPISGHNTLYWYLQNLGQGPELLIRYENEEAVDDSQLPKDRFSAERLKGVDSTLKIQPAELGDSAVYLCASSPGGGAANTGELFFGEGSRLTVL.

V usage is TRBV29-1 and J usage is TRBJ2-2; 11 positions match TRBD2. The length of the CDR3 is 14 residues. Germline V gene data show CDR1 as SQVTM and CDR2 as ANQGSEA. The V segment lost 7 bases and the J segment 3 bases; nucleotides outside the gene matches: 4. The CDR3 region is CSGKLAGDTGELFF. DNA for the CDR3: TGCAGCGGGAAACTAGCGGGGGACACCGGGGAGCTGTTTTTT.

The V call is TRBV19, the J call TRBJ1-5; 7 bases fit TRBD1. CDR3 length: 16 amino acids. J was trimmed by 0 bases and V by 6 bases; bases with no gene match: 8. Germline V gene data show CDR1 as LNHDA and CDR2 as SQIVND (reference sequence). In DNA form, the CDR3 reads TGTGCCAGTAGCCCAACAGGGGTATATAGCAATCAGCCCCAGCATTTT. As protein: CASSPTGVYSNQPQHF.

The chain recombines TRBV7-8 with TRBJ2-5; TRBD2 is a possible D gene (6 bases). V was pared by 1 base and J by 6 bases, with 21 bases between. Germline CDR1 is SGHVS and CDR2 is FQNEAQ. This CDR3 spans 17 amino acids. The CDR3 reads CASSLGAGRAPMKTQYF. The CDR3 bases are TGTGCCAGCAGCTTAGGCGCGGGAAGGGCCCCAATGAAGACCCAGTACTTC.

The chain carries TRBV5-1 and TRBJ2-7; 11 bases agree with TRBD2. Trimming cost V 4 bases and J 1 base; bases outside gene matches: 4. CDR3 length: 15 amino acids. Germline V gene data show CDR1 as SGHRS and CDR2 as YFSETQ. This CDR3 is CASSTGTSGSYEQYF. The DNA for the CDR3 is TGCGCCAGCAGCACCGGGACTAGCGGATCCTACGAGCAGTACTTC.

This clone was seen just once. CDR3 bases: TGTGCCTGGAACGGACTAGGCCCAGCCGGGGAGCTGTTTTTT. Amino acids: CAWNGLGPAGELFF. V usage is TRBV30 and J usage is TRBJ2-2; 7 bases match TRBD2. The V gene end was trimmed by 4 bases and the J gene end by 6 bases; junction bases not matched to a gene: 8. The CDR3 extends over 14 amino acids. CDR1 is GTSNPN and CDR2 is SVGIG in the germline V gene (reference sequence).

The rearrangement uses TRBV7-2 and TRBJ2-5; TRBD2 is a possible D gene (5 bases). V lost 3 bases to trimming and J lost 7 bases, with 18 bases between them. The CDR3 runs to 15 residues. Looked up from germline, CDR1 is SGHTA and CDR2 is FQGNSA. The CDR3 is CASSFQARVEGTQYF. For the CDR3, the DNA is TGTGCCAGCAGCTTTCAGGCTAGGGTTGAGGGGACCCAGTACTTC.

The chain is built from TRBV7-2 and TRBJ2-3; 12 bases match TRBD2. Germline lookup yields CDR1 SGHTA and CDR2 FQGNSA. CDR3 length: 18 amino acids. V was clipped by 5 bases and J by 5 bases; unmatched bases: 14. As DNA, the CDR3 is TGTGCCAGCAGCCCTCAAGGCGGACTAGCGGGGAGGGGAGATACGCAGTATTTT. It encodes CASSPQGGLAGRGDTQYF.

The chain employs TRBV3-1 (or the pseudogene TRBV3-2) and TRBJ1-1, with 9 bases fitting TRBD1. The CDR3 spans 14 residues. V lost 3 bases, J lost 5 bases, and 4 bases stayed unmatched. Per germline, CDR1 LGHDT and CDR2 YNNKEL (reference sequence). This chain's CDR3 is CASSQGTGRTEAFF. In nucleotides, the CDR3 is TGTGCCAGCAGCCAGGGGACAGGGCGAACTGAAGCTTTCTTT.

The chain uses TRBV5-1 and TRBJ2-1, with D possibly matching TRBD1 (5 bases). This CDR3 comprises 12 residues. Between the trimmed V and J ends, which lost 0 bases and 9 bases, there was a span of 7 bases. Germline V lookup: CDR1 SGHRS, CDR2 YFSETQ. In DNA form, the CDR3 reads TGCGCCAGCAGCTTGGAGGGGATTGAGCAGTTCTTC. This encodes CASSLEGIEQFF.

This chain connects TRBV19 to TRBJ1-4; 9 positions agree with TRBD1. V shed 3 bases and J 5 bases; nucleotides not matched to a gene: 4. The CDR3 is 15 amino acids. CDR1 is LNHDA and CDR2 is SQIVND in the germline V gene (reference sequence). The CDR3 sequence: CASSMGQGSNEKLFF. CDR3 sequence (DNA): TGTGCCAGTAGTATGGGACAGGGCTCGAATGAAAAACTGTTTTTT.

This clone has more than one count but fewer than ten. The V and J genes are TRBV19 and TRBJ1-2; 7 nucleotides align to TRBD1. V dropped 1 base and J dropped 3; count of bases not matched to a gene: 5. Germline values: CDR1 LNHDA, CDR2 SQIVND (reference sequence). This CDR3 region has 15 residues. The CDR3 loop is CASSIGQGLDYGYTF. The CDR3 DNA reads TGTGCCAGTAGTATAGGACAGGGTTTGGACTATGGCTACACCTTC.

J is TRBJ1-2 and V is TRBV15; TRBD1 aligns across 7 bases. The CDR3 has 15 amino acids. Unmatched junction bases numbered 13, after V lost 5 bases and J lost 7 bases. Germline CDR1 is LNHNV and CDR2 is YYDKDF (reference sequence). Here the CDR3 DNA reads TGTGCCACCAGCGGCGACAGGGACATTCTGGGTGGCTACACCTTC. This encodes CATSGDRDILGGYTF.

The table lists this clone with a few counts. The rearrangement links TRBV7-3 to TRBJ2-1; 9 bases match TRBD2. This CDR3 has 16 residues. V trimming: 6 bases; J trimming: 1 base; junction bases outside the gene matches: 7. The germline CDR1 and CDR2 sequences are SGHTA and FQGTGA. The CDR3 here is CASSLSGSQSYNEQFF. CDR3 in DNA: TGTGCCAGCAGTCTTAGCGGGAGCCAGTCCTACAATGAGCAGTTCTTC.

The chain couples TRBV4-3 to TRBJ2-1; D may be TRBD2 (6 bases). The V end was cut by 0 bases, the J end by 5 bases, with 8 bases between. Germline lookup yields CDR1 LGHNA and CDR2 YSLEER. The CDR3 spans 14 residues. CDR3 sequence reads: CASSQEERDNEQFF. The CDR3 DNA reads as TGCGCCAGCAGCCAAGAGGAGCGGGACAATGAGCAGTTCTTC.

V gene TRBV18 combines with J gene TRBJ2-2; the match to TRBD2 covers 7 bases. The germline V gene encodes CDR1 KGHSH and CDR2 LQKENI. This CDR3 comprises 14 residues. V shed 5 bases and J 3 bases; nucleotides not matched to a gene: 3. This chain's CDR3 is CASSGLADTGELFF. CDR3 bases: TGTGCCAGCTCAGGCCTAGCGGACACCGGGGAGCTGTTTTTT.

The rearrangement uses TRBV27 and TRBJ2-7; 8 bases agree with TRBD2. CDR3 length: 15 residues. V lost 1 base to trimming and J lost 2 bases; unmatched junction nucleotides: 4. Germline V CDR1 and CDR2: MNHEY, SMNVEV (reference sequence). CDR3 bases: TGTGCCAGCAGTTTATATCTCGGGAGGGCCTACGAGCAGTACTTC. Translation: CASSLYLGRAYEQYF.

Only one count was recorded for this clone. This sequence joins TRBV3-1 (or the pseudogene TRBV3-2) and TRBJ1-5, with TRBD1 matching 9 bases. Germline CDR1 reads LGHDT; CDR2 reads YNNKEL (reference sequence). The CDR3 length is 20 residues. Trimming removed 0 bases from V and 0 bases from J; junction bases left unmatched: 12. The CDR3 is CASSQESPDRGFYSNQPQHF. DNA for the CDR3: TGTGCCAGCAGCCAAGAGTCTCCGGACAGGGGATTTTATAGCAATCAGCCCCAGCATTTT.

The V gene is TRBV27, the J gene TRBJ2-2; no clear D. Looked up from germline, CDR1 is MNHEY and CDR2 is SMNVEV (reference sequence). The CDR3 runs 12 residues. V was clipped by 6 bases and J by 4 bases, with 6 bases between them. The CDR3 here is CASSPPTGELFF. DNA of the CDR3: TGTGCCAGCAGCCCTCCCACCGGGGAGCTGTTTTTT.

This chain uses TRBV11-3 with TRBJ2-2; 9 bases fit TRBD1. The CDR3 loop spans 16 amino acids. Germline V lookup: CDR1 SGHNT, CDR2 YENEEA. The ends lost 5 bases at V and 3 bases at J; junction bases unmatched: 7. The CDR3 DNA reads as TGTGCCAGCAGCGTTACCGGGACAGGGCACACCGGGGAGCTGTTTTTT. It translates to CASSVTGTGHTGELFF.

This chain joins TRBV27 and TRBJ2-1; TRBD2 matches 7 bases. With V trimmed by 8 bases and J by 3 bases, 7 bases remained unmatched. CDR1 is MNHEY, CDR2 SMNVEV, per germline (reference sequence). The length of the CDR3 is 14 residues. CDR3 protein: CASSSGSLYNEQFF. The DNA for the CDR3 is TGTGCCAGCTCTAGCGGCTCCCTCTACAATGAGCAGTTCTTC.

This sequence joins TRBV5-1 and TRBJ1-5, with D possibly being TRBD1 (6 bases). V lost 0 bases and J 9 bases, leaving 16 bases between the germline ends. The CDR3 has 15 residues. The germline CDR1 and CDR2 sequences are SGHRS and YFSETQ. DNA for the CDR3: TGCGCCAGCAGCTTGGCCGGGACACCCGATTGGCCCCAGCATTTT. Translated, it gives CASSLAGTPDWPQHF.